Listed here are 14 T cell receptor beta chains from one sample, sequenced in a study of PD-1 blockade in classical Hodgkin lymphoma. Time point noted: cycle 4 day 1 (C4D1), after more than five weeks of nivolumab. After autologous stem cell transplantation all patients relapsed, and prior brentuximab vedotin exposure differed between cohorts. CD4+ T cells were purified from thawed PBMCs by negative selection. This table comes from immunoSEQ multiplex PCR, and its TCRdb copy is limited to in-frame clones, with some not included. The table includes 2,000 or so clones, 85% detected once. Material: CD4+ T cells from blood, obtained before the fourth cycle of nivolumab. The source of these receptors is a human donor with classical Hodgkin lymphoma.

This rearrangement joins TRBV6-5 to TRBJ1-6, with D possibly being TRBD1 (5 bases). V lost 6 bases, J lost 8 bases, and 17 bases lay in between. This CDR3 is built from 15 residues. The germline CDR1 and CDR2 sequences are MNHEY and SVGAGI. The CDR3 loop reads CASSLPGAADSPLHF. The CDR3 nucleotides are TGTGCCAGCAGCCTGCCCGGGGCGGCGGATTCACCCCTCCACTTT.

The genes are TRBV9 and TRBJ2-7; D not resolved. The length of the CDR3 is 15 residues. The V end lost 3 bases, the J end lost 3 bases, and 16 bases lay between the germline ends. Germline-derived CDR1 and CDR2 are SGDLS and YYNGEE. This chain's CDR3 is CASSGQESPVYEQYF. DNA of the CDR3: TGTGCCAGCAGCGGGCAGGAGAGTCCTGTCTACGAGCAGTACTTC. The variable domain in full, with the rest retrieved from reference TRBV9 and TRBJ2-7, is DSGVTQTPKHLITATGQRVTLRCSPRSGDLSVYWYQQSLDQGLQFLIQYYNGEERAKGNILERFSAQQFPDLHSELNLSSLELGDSALYFCASSGQESPVYEQYFGPGTRLTVT.

The rearrangement links TRBV28 to TRBJ2-7; TRBD2 agrees at 7 bases. J gave up 3 bases and V 10 bases, and 6 bases lay outside the gene matches. Germline assignment: CDR1 MDHEN and CDR2 SYDVKM. The CDR3 is 12 amino acids. As DNA, the CDR3 is TGTGCCATAGAGACTAGCCGCTACGAGCAGTACTTC. Its protein product is CAIETSRYEQYF.

The CDR3 coding sequence is TGTGCCAGCAGCTTAGATAGGCCCCCAGAGACCCAGTACTTC. Its translation is CASSLDRPPETQYF. V gene TRBV11-2 combines with J gene TRBJ2-5; D remains ambiguous. CDR1 and CDR2 from the germline V gene are SGHAT and FQNNGV. Trimming shortened V by 0 bases and J by 4 bases, and 9 bases separated the two germline ends. This CDR3 contains 14 residues.

V and J are TRBV6-5 and TRBJ2-3, with D possibly being TRBD1 (6 bases). Germline CDR1 and CDR2: MNHEY and SVGAGI. The V end lost 0 bases, the J end lost 0 bases, and 10 bases lay between the germline ends. The CDR3 consists of 16 residues. The CDR3 loop reads CASSYSIQGSTDTQYF. For the CDR3, the DNA is TGTGCCAGCAGTTACTCGATCCAGGGGAGCACAGATACGCAGTATTTT.

Remarks on this clone: The junction shows a germline mismatch at one end, possibly a read error. The chain carries TRBV7-7 and TRBJ2-5, with TRBD2 matching 9 bases. The CDR3 runs 14 residues. In germline, CDR1 is SSHAT, CDR2 FNYEAQ (reference sequence). The CDR3 sequence is CASSSGLASETQYF. CDR3 DNA: TGTGCTAGCAGTTCGGGACTAGCATCCGAGACCCAGTACTTC.

This sequence joins TRBV5-1 and TRBJ1-1; a weak D match, TRBD1 (5 bases). V dropped 1 base and J dropped 3 bases, with 10 bases sitting between them. CDR3 length: 14 amino acids. CDR1 SGHRS and CDR2 YFSETQ come from the germline V gene. Here the CDR3 reads CASSLKGLDTEAFF. The CDR3 DNA reads TGCGCCAGCAGCTTGAAGGGACTCGACACTGAAGCTTTCTTT.

The chain couples TRBV9 to TRBJ2-2; 12 nucleotides agree with TRBD1. CDR3 size: 15 residues. CDR1 and CDR2 (germline): SGDLS, YYNGEE. The J segment lost 7 bases and the V segment lost 2 bases, leaving 3 bases of the junction unmatched. In nucleotides, the CDR3 is TGTGCCAGCAGCGTGGGGACAGGGGGCTTCGGGGAGCTGTTTTTT. Its translation: CASSVGTGGFGELFF.

This chain uses TRBV27 with TRBJ1-1; 8 bases fit TRBD1. V gave up 5 bases and J gave up 4 bases; unmatched junction bases: 6. The CDR3 contains 14 residues. In germline, CDR1 is MNHEY, CDR2 SMNVEV (reference sequence). CDR3: CASSQRDRRTEAFF. The CDR3 nucleotides are TGTGCCAGCAGTCAGCGGGACAGGCGCACTGAAGCTTTCTTT.

This clone was seen only a few times. V gene TRBV5-6 combines with J gene TRBJ1-2; D remains ambiguous. CDR3 length equals 16 residues. Germline assignment: CDR1 SGHDT and CDR2 YYEEEE. V was clipped by 0 bases and J by 4 bases, with 16 bases between them. CDR3 sequence reads: CASSLGSVPLLYGYTF. The DNA for the CDR3 is TGTGCCAGCAGCTTGGGTTCGGTCCCTCTCCTCTATGGCTACACCTTC.

The sample holds one count of this clone. J is TRBJ1-5 and V is TRBV19, with TRBD1 as a possible D gene (6 bases). This CDR3 region has 16 residues. The germline V gene has CDR1 LNHDA and CDR2 SQIVND (reference sequence). Trimming cost V 3 bases and J 3 bases, with 15 bases left between them. The CDR3 DNA reads as TGTGCCAGTAGTATGGGTCAGGGGATTACCAATCAGCCCCAGCATTTT. As protein: CASSMGQGITNQPQHF. The full variable domain, completed using reference TRBV19 and TRBJ1-5, is DGGITQSPKYLFRKEGQNVTLSCEQNLNHDAMYWYRQDPGQGLRLIYYSQIVNDFQKGDIAEGYSVSREKKESFPLTVTSAQKNPTAFYLCASSMGQGITNQPQHFGDGTRLSIL.

This chain connects TRBV15 to TRBJ2-1; D uncertain. CDR3 size: 15 residues. Between the trimmed V and J ends, which lost 1 base and 0 bases, there was a span of 7 bases. The germline V gene has CDR1 LNHNV and CDR2 YYDKDF (reference sequence). CDR3 residues: CATSRGRVSYNEQFF. Here the CDR3 DNA reads TGTGCCACCAGCAGAGGACGAGTCTCCTACAATGAGCAGTTCTTC. Together with reference TRBV15 and TRBJ2-1, the CDR3 gives the full variable domain: DAMVIQNPRYQVTQFGKPVTLSCSQTLNHNVMYWYQQKSSQAPKLLFHYYDKDFNNEADTPDNFQSRRPNTSFCFLDIRSPGLGDTAMYLCATSRGRVSYNEQFFGPGTRLTVL.

This clone was seen a few times. The chain links TRBV19 to TRBJ2-5, with D maybe TRBD2 (5 bases). Germline V lookup: CDR1 LNHDA, CDR2 SQIVND (reference sequence). CDR3 length equals 15 residues. V was clipped by 2 bases and J by 5 bases, with 15 bases between them. CDR3 in DNA: TGTGCCAGTAGTATAATTAGTAACCGCGGGGAGACCCAGTACTTC. It encodes CASSIISNRGETQYF.

The chain carries TRBV4-2 and TRBJ2-7, with TRBD1 as a possible D gene (6 bases). Trimming left V 0 bases short and J 1 base short, with 13 bases between. The CDR3 loop spans 16 amino acids. The germline CDR1 and CDR2 sequences are LGHNA and YNFKEQ. CDR3 bases: TGTGCCAGCAGCCAAGATCGGGCCAGGGGTTCCTACGAGCAGTACTTC. Protein product: CASSQDRARGSYEQYF.